This is a list of T cell receptor beta chains from one sample in a study of cytomegalovirus exposure and HLA in healthy donors. Libraries were prepared by immunoSEQ multiplex PCR; TCRdb keeps only in-frame clonotypes and omits some of them. In the table there are 200,000 to 250,000 clones, roughly four fifths of which are singletons. The source material was PBMCs. These receptors were taken from a woman between 35 and 50 years old in good health and CMV-seronegative. The CDR3 runs from the conserved cysteine through the conserved F or W.

j_call v_call cdr3_aa
TRBJ1-1 TRBV5-1 CASSLANRVGTEAFF
TRBJ1-2 TRBV18 CASSPPGGYGYTF
TRBJ2-7 TRBV4-1 CASWAGAGEQYF
TRBJ2-5 TRBV6-1 CASSKVQTGEGETQYF
TRBJ2-7 TRBV5-1 CASSLSTSGGSYEQYF
TRBJ2-5 TRBV25-1 CASSEGQVSQETQYF
TRBJ2-7 TRBV11-2 CASSLGGSYEQYF
TRBJ1-4 TRBV7-9 CASRTDTSGVNEKLFF
TRBJ2-5 TRBV30 CAWRLGQGAQETQYF
TRBJ2-1 TRBV7-9 CSSSLARVAGILFNEQFF
TRBJ2-1 TRBV5-1 CASSLYDEQFF
TRBJ2-1 TRBV18 CASSPLPPSSGSDNEQFF
TRBJ1-5 TRBV10-2 CASSEAKGVSNQPQHF
TRBJ2-3 TRBV27 CASSFRQGRVTDTQYF
TRBJ1-1 TRBV5-5 CASSLQGRVTEAFF
TRBJ2-7 TRBV7-8 CASSPVLSGATSYEQYF
TRBJ1-2 TRBV25-1 CASSEGQGLGYTF
TRBJ1-1 TRBV27 CASSPVFMNTEAFF
TRBJ1-3 TRBV6-5 CASSYSGQNPGNTIYF
TRBJ1-5 TRBV19 CASSIDWNQPQHF
TRBJ2-3 TRBV5-1 CASSLEIAGVLSSTDTQYF
TRBJ2-2 TRBV5-1 CASSLQGSTGELFF